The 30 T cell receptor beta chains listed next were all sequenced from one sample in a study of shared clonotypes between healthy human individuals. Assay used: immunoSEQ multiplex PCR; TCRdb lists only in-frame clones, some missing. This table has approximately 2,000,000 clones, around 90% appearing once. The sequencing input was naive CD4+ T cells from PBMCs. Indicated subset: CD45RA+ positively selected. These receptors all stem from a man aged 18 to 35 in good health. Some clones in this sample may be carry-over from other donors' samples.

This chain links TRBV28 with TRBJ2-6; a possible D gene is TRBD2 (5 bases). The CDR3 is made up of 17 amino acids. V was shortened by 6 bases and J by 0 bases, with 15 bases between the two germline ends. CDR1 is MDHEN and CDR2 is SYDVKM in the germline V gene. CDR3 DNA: TGTGCCAGCAGCCGTCGAGGGCCATCCTCTGGGGCCAACGTCCTGACTTTC. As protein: CASSRRGPSSGANVLTF.

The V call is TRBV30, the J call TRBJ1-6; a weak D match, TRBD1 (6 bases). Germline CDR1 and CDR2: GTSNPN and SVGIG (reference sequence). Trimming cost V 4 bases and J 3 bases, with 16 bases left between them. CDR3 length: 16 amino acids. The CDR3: CAWNPDRSFYNSPLHF. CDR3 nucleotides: TGTGCCTGGAACCCTGACAGGAGTTTCTATAATTCACCCCTCCACTTT.

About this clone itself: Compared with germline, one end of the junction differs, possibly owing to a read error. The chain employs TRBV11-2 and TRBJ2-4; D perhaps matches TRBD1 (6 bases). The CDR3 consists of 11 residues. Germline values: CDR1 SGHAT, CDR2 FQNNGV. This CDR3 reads CASSLGAGASF. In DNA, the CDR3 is TGTGCCAGCAGCTTAGGGGCAGGGGCTAGCTTC.

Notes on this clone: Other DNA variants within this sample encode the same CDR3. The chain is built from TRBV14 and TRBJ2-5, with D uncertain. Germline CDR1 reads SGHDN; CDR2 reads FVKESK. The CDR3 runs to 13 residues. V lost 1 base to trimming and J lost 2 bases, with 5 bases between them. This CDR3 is CASSQGLQETQYF. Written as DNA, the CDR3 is TGTGCCAGCAGCCAAGGTCTTCAAGAGACCCAGTACTTC.

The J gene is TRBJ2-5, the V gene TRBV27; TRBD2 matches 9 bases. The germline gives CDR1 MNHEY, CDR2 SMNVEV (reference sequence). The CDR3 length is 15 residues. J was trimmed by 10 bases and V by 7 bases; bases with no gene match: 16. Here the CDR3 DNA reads TGTGCCAGCATGAAGTCGGCTAGCGGGATAAGGGGCCAGTACTTC. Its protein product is CASMKSASGIRGQYF.

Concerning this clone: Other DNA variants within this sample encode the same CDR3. The CDR3 protein is CASSSTRETQYF. In nucleotides, the CDR3 is TGCGCCAGCAGCTCCACCCGGGAGACCCAGTACTTC. The V and J genes are TRBV5-1 and TRBJ2-5; D is ambiguous. Germline V gene data show CDR1 as SGHRS and CDR2 as YFSETQ. CDR3 size: 12 residues. Trimming pared 3 bases from V and 5 bases from J, leaving 8 bases between.

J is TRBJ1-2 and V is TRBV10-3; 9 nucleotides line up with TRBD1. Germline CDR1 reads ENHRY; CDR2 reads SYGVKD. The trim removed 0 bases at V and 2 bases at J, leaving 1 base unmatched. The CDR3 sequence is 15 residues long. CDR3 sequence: CAISESTGGNYGYTF. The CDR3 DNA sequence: TGTGCCATCAGTGAGTCGACAGGGGGGAACTATGGCTACACCTTC.

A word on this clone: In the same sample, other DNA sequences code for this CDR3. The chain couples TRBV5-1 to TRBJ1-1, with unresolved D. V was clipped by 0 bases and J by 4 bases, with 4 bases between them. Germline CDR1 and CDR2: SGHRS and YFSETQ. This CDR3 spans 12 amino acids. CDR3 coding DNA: TGCGCCAGCAGCTTGGGTAGCACTGAAGCTTTCTTT. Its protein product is CASSLGSTEAFF. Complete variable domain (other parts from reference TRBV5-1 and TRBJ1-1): KAGVTQTPRYLIKTRGQQVTLSCSPISGHRSVSWYQQTPGQGLQFLFEYFSETQRNKGNFPGRFSGRQFSNSRSEMNVSTLELGDSALYLCASSLGSTEAFFGQGTRLTVV.

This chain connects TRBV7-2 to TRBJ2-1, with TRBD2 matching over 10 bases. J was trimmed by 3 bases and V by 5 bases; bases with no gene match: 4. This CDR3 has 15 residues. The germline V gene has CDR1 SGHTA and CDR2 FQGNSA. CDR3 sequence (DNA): TGTGCCAGCAGCCCTAGCGGGAGTTTCTACAATGAGCAGTTCTTC. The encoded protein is CASSPSGSFYNEQFF.

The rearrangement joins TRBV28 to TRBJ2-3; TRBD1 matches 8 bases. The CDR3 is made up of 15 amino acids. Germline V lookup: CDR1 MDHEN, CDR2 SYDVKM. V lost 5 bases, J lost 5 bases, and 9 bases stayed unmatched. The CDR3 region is CASSPDRARGDTQYF. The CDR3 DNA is TGTGCCAGCAGTCCGGACAGGGCCAGGGGAGATACGCAGTATTTT.

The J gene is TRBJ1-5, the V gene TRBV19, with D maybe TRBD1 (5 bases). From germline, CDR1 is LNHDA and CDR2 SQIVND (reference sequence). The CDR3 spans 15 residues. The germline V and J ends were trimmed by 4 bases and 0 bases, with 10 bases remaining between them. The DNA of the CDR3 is TGTGCCAGTAGTAGGGGACCGAATAGCAATCAGCCCCAGCATTTT. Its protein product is CASSRGPNSNQPQHF. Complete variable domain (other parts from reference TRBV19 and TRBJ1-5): DGGITQSPKYLFRKEGQNVTLSCEQNLNHDAMYWYRQDPGQGLRLIYYSQIVNDFQKGDIAEGYSVSREKKESFPLTVTSAQKNPTAFYLCASSRGPNSNQPQHFGDGTRLSIL.

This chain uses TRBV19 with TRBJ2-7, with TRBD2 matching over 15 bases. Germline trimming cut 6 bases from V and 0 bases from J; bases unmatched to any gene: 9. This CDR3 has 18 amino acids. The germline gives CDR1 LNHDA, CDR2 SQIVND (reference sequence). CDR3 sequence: CASSKGTSGRSYSYEQYF. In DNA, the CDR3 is TGTGCCAGTAGCAAGGGGACTAGCGGGAGGTCTTACTCCTACGAGCAGTACTTC. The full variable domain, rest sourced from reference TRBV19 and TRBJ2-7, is DGGITQSPKYLFRKEGQNVTLSCEQNLNHDAMYWYRQDPGQGLRLIYYSQIVNDFQKGDIAEGYSVSREKKESFPLTVTSAQKNPTAFYLCASSKGTSGRSYSYEQYFGPGTRLTVT.

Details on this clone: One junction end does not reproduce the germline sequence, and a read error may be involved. CDR3 bases: TGTGTCAGCAGCTTAGGTGGCAGGACCTACGAGCAGTACTTC. Its protein product is CVSSLGGRTYEQYF. V usage is TRBV7-2 and J usage is TRBJ2-7; no reliable D call. From germline, CDR1 is SGHTA and CDR2 FQGNSA. The CDR3 runs 14 residues.

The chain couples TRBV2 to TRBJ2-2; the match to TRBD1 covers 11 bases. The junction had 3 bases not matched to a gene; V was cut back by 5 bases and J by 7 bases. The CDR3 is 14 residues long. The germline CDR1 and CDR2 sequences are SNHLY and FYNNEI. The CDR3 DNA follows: TGTGCCAGCAGTCGGACAGGGGGCGGCGGGGAGCTGTTTTTT. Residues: CASSRTGGGGELFF.

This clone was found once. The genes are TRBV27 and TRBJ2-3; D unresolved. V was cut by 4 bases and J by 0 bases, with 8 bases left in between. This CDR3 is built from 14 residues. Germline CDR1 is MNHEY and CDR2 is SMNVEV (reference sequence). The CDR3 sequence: CASSSPPSTDTQYF. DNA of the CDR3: TGTGCCAGCAGTTCGCCGCCCAGCACAGATACGCAGTATTTT.

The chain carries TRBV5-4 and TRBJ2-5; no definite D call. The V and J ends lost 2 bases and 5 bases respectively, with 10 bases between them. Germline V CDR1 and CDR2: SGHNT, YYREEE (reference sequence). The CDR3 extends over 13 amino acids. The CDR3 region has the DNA TGTGCCAGCAGCTTCCCCACTGGGGAGACCCAGTACTTC. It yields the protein CASSFPTGETQYF.

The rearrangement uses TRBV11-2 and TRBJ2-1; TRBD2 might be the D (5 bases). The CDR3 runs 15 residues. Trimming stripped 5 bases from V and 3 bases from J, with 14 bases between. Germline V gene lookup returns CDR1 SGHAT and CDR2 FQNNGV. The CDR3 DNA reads TGTGCCAGCAGCCCCGCCTTAGCGATCTACAATGAGCAGTTCTTC. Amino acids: CASSPALAIYNEQFF.

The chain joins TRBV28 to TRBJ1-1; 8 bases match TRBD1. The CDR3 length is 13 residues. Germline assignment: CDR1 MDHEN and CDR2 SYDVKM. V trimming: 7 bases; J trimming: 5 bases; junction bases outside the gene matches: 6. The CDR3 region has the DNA TGTGCCAGCACTGGACAGGGAGGAACTGAAGCTTTCTTT. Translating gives CASTGQGGTEAFF.

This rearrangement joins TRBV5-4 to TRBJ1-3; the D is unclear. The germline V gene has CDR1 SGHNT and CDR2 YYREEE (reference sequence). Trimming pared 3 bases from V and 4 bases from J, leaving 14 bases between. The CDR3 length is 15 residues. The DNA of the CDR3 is TGTGCCAGCAGCTCCATGACTGATTCGGGAAACACCATATATTTT. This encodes CASSSMTDSGNTIYF.

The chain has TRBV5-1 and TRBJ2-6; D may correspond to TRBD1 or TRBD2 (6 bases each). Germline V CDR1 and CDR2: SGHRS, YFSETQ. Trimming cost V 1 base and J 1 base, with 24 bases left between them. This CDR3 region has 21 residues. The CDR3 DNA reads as TGCGCCAGCAGCTTGAACGGGGGCAGCCCACTAATACGTTCTGGGGCCAACGTCCTGACTTTC. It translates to CASSLNGGSPLIRSGANVLTF.

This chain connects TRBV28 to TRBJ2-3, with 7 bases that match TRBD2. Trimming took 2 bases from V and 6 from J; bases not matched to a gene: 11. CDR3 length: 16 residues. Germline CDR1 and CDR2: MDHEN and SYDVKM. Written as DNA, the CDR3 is TGTGCCAGCAGTTTAGGCCTAGCGGCGGGCGCCGATACGCAGTATTTT. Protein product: CASSLGLAAGADTQYF.

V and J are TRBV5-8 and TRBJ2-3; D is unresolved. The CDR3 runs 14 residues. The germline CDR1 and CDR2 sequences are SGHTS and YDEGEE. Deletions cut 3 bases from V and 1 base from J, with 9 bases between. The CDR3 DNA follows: TGTGCCAGCAGCTCGCCGGCCCGCACAGATACGCAGTATTTT. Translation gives CASSSPARTDTQYF.

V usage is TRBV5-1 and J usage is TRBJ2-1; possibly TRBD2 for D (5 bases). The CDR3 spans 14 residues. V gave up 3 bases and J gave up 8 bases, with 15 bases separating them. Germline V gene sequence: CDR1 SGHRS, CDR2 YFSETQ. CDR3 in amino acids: CASSSGFAVHEQFF. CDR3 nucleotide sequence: TGCGCCAGCAGCTCGGGATTTGCGGTGCATGAGCAGTTCTTC.

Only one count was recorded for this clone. CDR3 loop: CASSAPGLGDTEAFF. DNA for the CDR3: TGTGCCAGCAGTGCCCCGGGACTGGGGGACACTGAAGCTTTCTTT. The rearrangement links TRBV28 to TRBJ1-1; the D gene is possibly TRBD1 (5 bases). The CDR3 has 15 amino acids. Germline loops: CDR1 MDHEN, CDR2 SYDVKM. Trimming cost V 5 bases and J 3 bases, with 16 bases left between them.

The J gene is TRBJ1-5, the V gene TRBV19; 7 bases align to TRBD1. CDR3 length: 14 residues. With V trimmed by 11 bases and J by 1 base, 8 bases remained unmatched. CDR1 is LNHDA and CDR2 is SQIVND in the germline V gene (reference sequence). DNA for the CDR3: TGTGCCTCTCAACCGACAGGGAGCAATCAGCCCCAGCATTTT. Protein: CASQPTGSNQPQHF.

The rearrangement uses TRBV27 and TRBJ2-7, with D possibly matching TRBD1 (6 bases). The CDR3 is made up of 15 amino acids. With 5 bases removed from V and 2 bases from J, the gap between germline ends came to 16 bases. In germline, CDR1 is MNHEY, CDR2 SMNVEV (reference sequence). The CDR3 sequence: CASSIRQETPYEQYF. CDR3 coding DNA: TGTGCCAGCAGTATTAGACAGGAAACGCCCTACGAGCAGTACTTC.

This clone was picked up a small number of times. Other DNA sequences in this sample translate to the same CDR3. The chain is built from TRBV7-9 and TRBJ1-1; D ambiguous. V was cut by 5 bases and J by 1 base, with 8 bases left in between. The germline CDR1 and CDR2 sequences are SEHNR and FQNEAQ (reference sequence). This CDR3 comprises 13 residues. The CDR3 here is CASSPQENTEAFF. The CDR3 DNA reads TGTGCCAGCAGCCCTCAGGAGAACACTGAAGCTTTCTTT.

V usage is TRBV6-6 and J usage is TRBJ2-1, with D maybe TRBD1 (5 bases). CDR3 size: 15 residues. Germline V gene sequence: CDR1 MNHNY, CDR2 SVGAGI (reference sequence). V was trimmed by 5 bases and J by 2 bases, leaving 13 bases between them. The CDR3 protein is CASSQRQPPYNEQFF. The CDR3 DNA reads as TGTGCCAGCAGTCAAAGACAGCCACCCTACAATGAGCAGTTCTTC.

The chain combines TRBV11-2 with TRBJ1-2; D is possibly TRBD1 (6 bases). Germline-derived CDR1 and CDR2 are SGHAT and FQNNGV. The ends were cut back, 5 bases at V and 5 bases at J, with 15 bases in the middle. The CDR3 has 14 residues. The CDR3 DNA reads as TGTGCCAGCAGCATCACCGGGACACTTTATGGCTACACCTTC. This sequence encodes CASSITGTLYGYTF.

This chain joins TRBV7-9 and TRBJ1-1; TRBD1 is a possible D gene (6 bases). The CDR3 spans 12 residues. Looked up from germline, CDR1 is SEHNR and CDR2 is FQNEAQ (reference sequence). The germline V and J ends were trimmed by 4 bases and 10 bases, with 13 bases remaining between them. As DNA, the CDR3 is TGTGCCAGCAGCTCACACAGGGCGGCAGCTTTCTTT. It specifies CASSSHRAAAFF.